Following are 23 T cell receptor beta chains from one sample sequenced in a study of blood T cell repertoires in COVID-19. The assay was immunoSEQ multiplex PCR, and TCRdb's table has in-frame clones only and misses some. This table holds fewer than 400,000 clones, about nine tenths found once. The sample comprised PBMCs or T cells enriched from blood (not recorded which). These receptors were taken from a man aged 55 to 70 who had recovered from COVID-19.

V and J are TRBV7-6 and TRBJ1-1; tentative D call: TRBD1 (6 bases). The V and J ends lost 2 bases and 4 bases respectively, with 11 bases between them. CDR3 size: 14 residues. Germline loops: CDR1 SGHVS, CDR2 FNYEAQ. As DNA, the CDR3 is TGTGCCAGCAGCTTAACAATGGGGGCCACTGAAGCTTTCTTT. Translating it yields CASSLTMGATEAFF.

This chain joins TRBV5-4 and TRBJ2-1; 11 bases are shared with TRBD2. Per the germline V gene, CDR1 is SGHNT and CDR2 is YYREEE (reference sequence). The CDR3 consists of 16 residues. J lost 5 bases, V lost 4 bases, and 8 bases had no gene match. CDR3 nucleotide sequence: TGTGCCAGCAGCCGGGGGGGACTAGCGGAGAACAATGAGCAGTTCTTC. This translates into CASSRGGLAENNEQFF. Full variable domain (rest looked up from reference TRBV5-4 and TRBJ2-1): ETGVTQSPTHLIKTRGQQVTLRCSSQSGHNTVSWYQQALGQGPQFIFQYYREEENGRGNFPPRFSGLQFPNYSSELNVNALELDDSALYLCASSRGGLAENNEQFFGPGTRLTVL.

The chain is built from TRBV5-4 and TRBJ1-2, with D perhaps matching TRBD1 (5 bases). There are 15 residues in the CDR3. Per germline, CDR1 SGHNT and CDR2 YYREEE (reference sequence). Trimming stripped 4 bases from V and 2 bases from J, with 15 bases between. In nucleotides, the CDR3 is TGTGCCAGCAGCAAGCGGGACGGCCCAAACTATGGCTACACCTTC. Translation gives CASSKRDGPNYGYTF.

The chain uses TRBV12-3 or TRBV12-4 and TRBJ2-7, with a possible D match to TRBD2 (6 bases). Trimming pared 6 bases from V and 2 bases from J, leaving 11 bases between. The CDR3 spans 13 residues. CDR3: CASRPGVAYEQYF. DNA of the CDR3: TGTGCCAGCAGGCCGGGAGTTGCCTACGAGCAGTACTTC.

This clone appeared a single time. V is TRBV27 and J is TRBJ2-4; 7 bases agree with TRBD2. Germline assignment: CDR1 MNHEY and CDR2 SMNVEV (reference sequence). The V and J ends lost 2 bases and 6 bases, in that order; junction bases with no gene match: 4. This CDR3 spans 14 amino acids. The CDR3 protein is CASSLIAGPNIQYF. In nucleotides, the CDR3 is TGTGCCAGCAGTTTAATAGCGGGTCCAAACATTCAGTACTTC.

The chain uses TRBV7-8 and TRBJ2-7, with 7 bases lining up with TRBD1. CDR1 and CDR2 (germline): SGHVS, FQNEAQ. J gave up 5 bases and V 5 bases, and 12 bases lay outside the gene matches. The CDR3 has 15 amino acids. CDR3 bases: TGTGCCAGCAGCAAACAACAGGGGAGAGGCGACGAGCAGTACTTC. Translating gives CASSKQQGRGDEQYF.

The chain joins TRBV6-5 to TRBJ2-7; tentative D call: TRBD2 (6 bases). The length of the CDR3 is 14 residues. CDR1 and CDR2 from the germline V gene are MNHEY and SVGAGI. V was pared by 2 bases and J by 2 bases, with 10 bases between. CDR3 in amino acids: CASSYGAGTYEQYF. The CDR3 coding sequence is TGTGCCAGCAGTTACGGCGCGGGGACCTACGAGCAGTACTTC.

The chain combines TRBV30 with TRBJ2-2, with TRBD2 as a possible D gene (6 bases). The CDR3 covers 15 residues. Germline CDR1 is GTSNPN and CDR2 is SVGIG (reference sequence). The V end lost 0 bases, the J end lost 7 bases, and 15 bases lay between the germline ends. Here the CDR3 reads CAWSVRLGKVGELFF. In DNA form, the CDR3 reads TGTGCCTGGAGTGTTCGACTAGGGAAGGTCGGGGAGCTGTTTTTT.

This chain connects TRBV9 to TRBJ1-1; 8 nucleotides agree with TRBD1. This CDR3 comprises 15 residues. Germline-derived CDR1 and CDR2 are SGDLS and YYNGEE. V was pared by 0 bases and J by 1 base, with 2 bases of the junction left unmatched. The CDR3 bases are TGTGCCAGCAGCGTAGTTGGACAGGGGAACACTGAAGCTTTCTTT. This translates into CASSVVGQGNTEAFF.

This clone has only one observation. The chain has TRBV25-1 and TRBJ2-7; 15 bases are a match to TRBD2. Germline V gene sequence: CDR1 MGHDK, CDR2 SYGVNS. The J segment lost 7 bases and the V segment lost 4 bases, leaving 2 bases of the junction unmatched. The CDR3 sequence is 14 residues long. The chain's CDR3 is CASSVGLAGGEQYF. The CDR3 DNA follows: TGTGCCAGCAGTGTGGGACTAGCGGGAGGAGAGCAGTACTTC.

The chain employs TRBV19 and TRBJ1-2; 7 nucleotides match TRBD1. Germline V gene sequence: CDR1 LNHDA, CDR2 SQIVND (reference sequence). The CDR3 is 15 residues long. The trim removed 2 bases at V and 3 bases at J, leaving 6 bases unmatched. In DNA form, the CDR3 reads TGTGCCAGTAGTATAAGGGGACAGACGGACTATGGCTACACCTTC. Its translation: CASSIRGQTDYGYTF.

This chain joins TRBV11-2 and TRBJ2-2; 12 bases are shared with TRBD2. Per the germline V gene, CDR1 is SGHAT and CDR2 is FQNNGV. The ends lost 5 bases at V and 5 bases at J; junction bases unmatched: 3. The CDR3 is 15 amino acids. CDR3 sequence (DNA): TGTGCCAGCAGCCGGGGACTAGCGGGTACCGGGGAGCTGTTTTTT. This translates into CASSRGLAGTGELFF.

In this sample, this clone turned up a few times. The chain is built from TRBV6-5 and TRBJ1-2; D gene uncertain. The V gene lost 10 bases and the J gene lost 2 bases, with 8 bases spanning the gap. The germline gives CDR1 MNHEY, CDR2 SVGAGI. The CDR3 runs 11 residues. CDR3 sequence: CATSGNYGYTF. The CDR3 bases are TGTGCCACCTCGGGGAACTATGGCTACACCTTC.

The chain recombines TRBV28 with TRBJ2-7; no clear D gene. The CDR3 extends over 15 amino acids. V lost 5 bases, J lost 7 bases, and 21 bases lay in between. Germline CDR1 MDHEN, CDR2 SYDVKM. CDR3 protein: CASSLGPRGEREQYF. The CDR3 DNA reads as TGTGCCAGCAGTCTCGGTCCCCGCGGAGAAAGAGAGCAGTACTTC.

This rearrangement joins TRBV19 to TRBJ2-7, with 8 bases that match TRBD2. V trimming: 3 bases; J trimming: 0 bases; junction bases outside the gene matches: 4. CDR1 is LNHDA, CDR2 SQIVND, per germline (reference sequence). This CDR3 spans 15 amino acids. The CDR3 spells CASSMGSGVSYEQYF. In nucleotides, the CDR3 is TGTGCCAGTAGTATGGGTAGCGGGGTCTCCTACGAGCAGTACTTC.

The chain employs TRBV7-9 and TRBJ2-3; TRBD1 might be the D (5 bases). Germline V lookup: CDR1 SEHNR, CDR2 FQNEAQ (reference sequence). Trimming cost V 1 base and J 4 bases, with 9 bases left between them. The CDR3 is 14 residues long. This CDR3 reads CASSLGVGADTQYF. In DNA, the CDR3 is TGTGCCAGCAGCTTAGGGGTAGGGGCAGATACGCAGTATTTT.

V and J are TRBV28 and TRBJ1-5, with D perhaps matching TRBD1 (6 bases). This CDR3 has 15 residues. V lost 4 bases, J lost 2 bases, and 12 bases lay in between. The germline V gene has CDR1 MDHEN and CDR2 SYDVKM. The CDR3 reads CASSYGQFRNQPQHF. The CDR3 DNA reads TGTGCCAGCAGTTATGGACAGTTTCGCAATCAGCCCCAGCATTTT.

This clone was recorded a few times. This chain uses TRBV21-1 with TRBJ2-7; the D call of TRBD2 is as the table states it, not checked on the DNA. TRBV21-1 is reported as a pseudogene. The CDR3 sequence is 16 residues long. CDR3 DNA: TGTGCCAGCAGCAAAGTTCAGCGGGAGGGTGATTACGAGCAGTACTTC. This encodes CASSKVQREGDYEQYF.

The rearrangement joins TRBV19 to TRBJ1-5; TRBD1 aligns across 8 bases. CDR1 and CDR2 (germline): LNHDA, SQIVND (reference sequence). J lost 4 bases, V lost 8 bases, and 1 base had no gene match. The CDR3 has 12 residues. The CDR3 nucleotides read TGTGCCAGTTGGGACAGGAATCAGCCCCAGCATTTT. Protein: CASWDRNQPQHF.

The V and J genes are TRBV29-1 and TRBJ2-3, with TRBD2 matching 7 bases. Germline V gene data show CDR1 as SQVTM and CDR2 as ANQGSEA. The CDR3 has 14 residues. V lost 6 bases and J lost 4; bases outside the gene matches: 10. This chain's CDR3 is CSVGRREYPDTQYF. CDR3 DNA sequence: TGCAGCGTGGGGAGGCGGGAGTACCCAGATACGCAGTATTTT.

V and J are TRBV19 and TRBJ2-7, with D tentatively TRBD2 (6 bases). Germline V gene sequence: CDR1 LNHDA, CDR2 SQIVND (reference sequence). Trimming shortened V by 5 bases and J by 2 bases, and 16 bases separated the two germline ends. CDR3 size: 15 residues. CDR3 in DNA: TGTGCCAGTAGTTTATCTAGCGTTGCGACCTACGAGCAGTACTTC. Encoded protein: CASSLSSVATYEQYF.

For the CDR3, the DNA is TGTGCCAGCAGTTTTACAGGGGGCGTCGGGGAGACCCAGTACTTC. Translating it yields CASSFTGGVGETQYF. The chain recombines TRBV27 with TRBJ2-5, with 9 bases aligning to TRBD1. CDR1 and CDR2 (germline): MNHEY, SMNVEV (reference sequence). This CDR3 region has 15 residues. V lost 3 bases to trimming and J lost 5 bases; unmatched junction nucleotides: 7.

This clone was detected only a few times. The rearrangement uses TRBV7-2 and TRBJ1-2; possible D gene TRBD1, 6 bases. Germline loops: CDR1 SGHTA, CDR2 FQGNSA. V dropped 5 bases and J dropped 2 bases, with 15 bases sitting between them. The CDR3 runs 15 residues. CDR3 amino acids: CASSPQTGQNYGYTF. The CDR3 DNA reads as TGTGCCAGCAGCCCCCAAACCGGACAGAACTATGGCTACACCTTC.